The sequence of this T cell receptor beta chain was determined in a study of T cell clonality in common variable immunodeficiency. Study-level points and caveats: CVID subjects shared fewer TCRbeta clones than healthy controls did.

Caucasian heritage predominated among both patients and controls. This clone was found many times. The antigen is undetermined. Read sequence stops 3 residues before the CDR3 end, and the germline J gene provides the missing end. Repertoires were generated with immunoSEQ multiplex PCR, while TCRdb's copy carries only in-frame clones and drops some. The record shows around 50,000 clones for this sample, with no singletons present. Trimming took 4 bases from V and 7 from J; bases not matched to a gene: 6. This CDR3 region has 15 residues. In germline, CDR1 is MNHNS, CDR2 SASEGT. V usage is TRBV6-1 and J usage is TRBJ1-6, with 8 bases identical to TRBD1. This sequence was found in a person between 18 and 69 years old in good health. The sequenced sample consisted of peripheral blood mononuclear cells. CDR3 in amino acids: CASSARTGRNSPLHF. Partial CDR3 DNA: TGTGCCAGCAGTGCCCGGACAGGGAGGAATTCACCC.